These 21 T cell receptor beta chains were all obtained from the same sample, sequenced in a study of beta chain features in type 1 diabetes. These receptors' targets are unknown. TCRB transcripts that were expressed got sequenced, as all of the isolated RNA had been reverse transcribed. Sequenced by immunoSEQ multiplex PCR; TCRdb stores in-frame clones only, minus some. The top ten hold 0.015% of the sample, which has 300,000 or so clones, approximately 13% seen once. Points from the study as a whole: In every one of the four CD4+ subsets, TCRB CDR3s were moderately but significantly shorter in Type 1 diabetes patients.

The specimen was naive CD4+ T cells from blood. The receptors were gathered from a woman aged 18 to 35 with type 1 diabetes.

V usage is TRBV19 and J usage is TRBJ2-3; 7 bases are a match to TRBD2. Germline-derived CDR1 and CDR2 are LNHDA and SQIVND (reference sequence). The V segment lost 5 bases and the J segment 6 bases; nucleotides outside the gene matches: 8. There are 14 residues in the CDR3. Written as DNA, the CDR3 is TGTGCCAGTAGTCCGAGGACTAGGAGGGATACGCAGTATTTT. Its protein product is CASSPRTRRDTQYF.

This clone has only a few counts. V is TRBV29-1 and J is TRBJ2-2, with D hard to call. Germline CDR1 and CDR2: SQVTM and ANQGSEA. CDR3 length equals 13 residues. The V end was cut by 5 bases, the J end by 5 bases, with 12 bases between. This CDR3 is CSVFIRVTGELFF. CDR3 coding DNA: TGCAGCGTTTTCATTCGGGTTACCGGGGAGCTGTTTTTT.

This clone was found a few times. This chain connects TRBV30 to TRBJ1-1; weak D call: TRBD1 (6 bases). Trimming removed 1 base from V and 7 bases from J, with 10 bases in between. Germline values: CDR1 GTSNPN, CDR2 SVGIG (reference sequence). The CDR3 extends over 12 amino acids. CDR3 residues: CAWSAWGREAFF. The CDR3 bases are TGTGCCTGGAGTGCGTGGGGGCGTGAAGCTTTCTTT.

The sample holds a few counts of this clone. This specimen includes other DNA sequences encoding the same CDR3. The rearrangement links TRBV5-1 to TRBJ2-5; possible D gene TRBD2, 6 bases. Germline assignment: CDR1 SGHRS and CDR2 YFSETQ. V gave up 6 bases and J gave up 0 bases, with 9 bases separating them. The CDR3 spans 13 residues. DNA of the CDR3: TGCGCCAGCAACCGGGGGTACCAAGAGACCCAGTACTTC. Translating it yields CASNRGYQETQYF.

The V and J genes are TRBV27 and TRBJ2-7; TRBD1 matches 9 bases. This CDR3 contains 15 residues. From germline, CDR1 is MNHEY and CDR2 SMNVEV (reference sequence). V lost 5 bases, J lost 3 bases, and 8 bases stayed unmatched. The CDR3 coding sequence is TGTGCCAGCAGTCCCCGACGGACAGGGGACTACGAGCAGTACGTC. Its protein product is CASSPRRTGDYEQYV.

The chain employs TRBV7-2 and TRBJ1-2, with 7 positions matching TRBD1. V was pared by 7 bases and J by 3 bases, with 8 bases of the junction left unmatched. The CDR3 is 14 residues long. Per germline, CDR1 SGHTA and CDR2 FQGNSA. The DNA of the CDR3 is TGTGCCAGCATCAGAGGGGGCTCAGACTATGGCTACACCTTC. This sequence encodes CASIRGGSDYGYTF.

The chain has TRBV5-4 and TRBJ2-7; 8 bases align to TRBD2. Germline trimming cut 9 bases from V and 5 bases from J; bases unmatched to any gene: 16. Germline V gene data show CDR1 as SGHNT and CDR2 as YYREEE (reference sequence). This CDR3 has 15 residues. CDR3 protein: CATLAGGAGGHEQYV. DNA of the CDR3: TGTGCCACCCTCGCCGGGGGGGCGGGAGGTCACGAGCAGTACGTC.

The chain recombines TRBV7-3 with TRBJ1-1; D unresolved. The germline CDR1 and CDR2 sequences are SGHTA and FQGTGA. This CDR3 has 14 amino acids. V was pared by 3 bases and J by 5 bases, with 13 bases between. The CDR3 DNA reads as TGTGCCAGCAGCTTCGGAGCCCGAGGGACTGAAGCTTTCTTT. Protein: CASSFGARGTEAFF.

This chain uses TRBV9 with TRBJ2-2; 10 bases fit TRBD1. The CDR3 extends over 16 amino acids. After removal of 5 bases from V and 5 bases from J, the junction contained 9 bases not matched to a gene. Germline CDR1 SGDLS, CDR2 YYNGEE. DNA for the CDR3: TGTGCCAGCAGGCCCCCCGGGGGACAGGGGACCGGGGAGCTGTTTTTT. Its protein is CASRPPGGQGTGELFF.

The chain joins TRBV28 to TRBJ2-4, with 7 bases aligning to TRBD1. The V gene's germline CDR1 is MDHEN and CDR2 SYDVKM. The CDR3 consists of 15 residues. V lost 4 bases and J lost 6; bases outside the gene matches: 9. The CDR3 loop reads CASSSGQYTGNIQYF. The CDR3 bases are TGTGCCAGCAGTTCGGGACAGTACACCGGAAACATTCAGTACTTC.

This clone occurred a few times. This CDR3 reads CASSQAGERNIQYF. The CDR3 DNA reads TGTGCCAGCAGCCAAGCCGGGGAGAGAAACATTCAGTACTTC. This chain uses TRBV14 with TRBJ2-4; D may be TRBD2 (5 bases). The CDR3 has 14 amino acids. Deletions cut 1 base from V and 6 bases from J, with 10 bases between. Germline CDR1 is SGHDN and CDR2 is FVKESK. The complete variable domain, with remaining parts taken from reference TRBV14 and TRBJ2-4, reads EAGVTQFPSHSVIEKGQTVTLRCDPISGHDNLYWYRRVMGKEIKFLLHFVKESKQDESGMPNNRFLAERTGGTYSTLKVQPAELEDSGVYFCASSQAGERNIQYFGAGTRLSVL.

This clone was seen just once. The chain carries TRBV15 and TRBJ2-5; the match to TRBD2 covers 10 bases. Germline CDR1 LNHNV, CDR2 YYDKDF (reference sequence). The CDR3 totals 16 residues. The junction had 10 bases not matched to a gene; V was cut back by 6 bases and J by 3 bases. The CDR3 loop is CATSRLPSGSKETQYF. CDR3 DNA: TGTGCCACCAGTAGGCTTCCTAGCGGGAGTAAAGAGACCCAGTACTTC.

The gene calls are TRBV29-1 and TRBJ2-3; 10 nucleotides match TRBD2. This CDR3 is 16 amino acids long. Germline loops: CDR1 SQVTM, CDR2 ANQGSEA. Trimming removed 0 bases from V and 1 base from J; junction bases left unmatched: 4. CDR3 amino acids: CSVEDLAGVGTDTQYF. CDR3 nucleotides: TGCAGCGTTGAAGACCTAGCGGGAGTGGGCACAGATACGCAGTATTTT.

The chain carries TRBV18 and TRBJ1-2; D not resolved. Germline CDR1 and CDR2: KGHSH and LQKENI. The CDR3 totals 13 residues. V dropped 3 bases and J dropped 7 bases, with 12 bases sitting between them. The CDR3 sequence: CASSPGPARGYTF. As DNA, the CDR3 is TGTGCCAGCTCACCTGGGCCCGCCCGTGGCTACACCTTC.

This clone was seen more than once but under ten times. This rearrangement joins TRBV30 to TRBJ2-7; 9 bases match TRBD2. V was pared by 8 bases and J by 0 bases, with 11 bases of the junction left unmatched. The CDR3 loop spans 15 amino acids. Germline V gene sequence: CDR1 GTSNPN, CDR2 SVGIG (reference sequence). DNA for the CDR3: TGTGCCCGGGGGCGGGAGGGCCCCAGCTCCTACGAGCAGTACTTC. The encoded protein is CARGREGPSSYEQYF.

CDR3 DNA sequence: TGTGCCATCAGTGATTCATCCGGGACAGGGAGCACAGATACGCAGTATTTT. Translating it yields CAISDSSGTGSTDTQYF. This rearrangement joins TRBV10-3 to TRBJ2-3; 9 nucleotides line up with TRBD1. Germline lookup yields CDR1 ENHRY and CDR2 SYGVKD. CDR3 length: 17 amino acids. The trim removed 3 bases at V and 0 bases at J, leaving 7 bases unmatched.

This clone was seen a few times. The gene calls are TRBV6-1 and TRBJ2-5; 8 bases align to TRBD2. The germline CDR1 and CDR2 sequences are MNHNS and SASEGT. This CDR3 is 17 amino acids long. V was pared by 4 bases and J by 5 bases, with 15 bases of the junction left unmatched. The chain's CDR3 is CASSARRGAGVFETQYF. The CDR3 DNA sequence: TGTGCCAGCAGTGCCCGGAGAGGAGCGGGAGTGTTTGAGACCCAGTACTTC.

Details on this clone: This CDR3 is also generated by other DNA sequences in the sample. V is TRBV5-4 and J is TRBJ2-3, with 11 bases lining up with TRBD2. CDR1 is SGHNT, CDR2 YYREEE, per germline (reference sequence). The trim removed 4 bases at V and 0 bases at J, leaving 4 bases unmatched. The length of the CDR3 is 16 residues. The CDR3 DNA sequence: TGTGCCAGCAGCCTGCGACTAGCGGGAAGCACAGATACGCAGTATTTT. This encodes CASSLRLAGSTDTQYF. Full variable domain (remainder filled in from reference TRBV5-4 and TRBJ2-3): ETGVTQSPTHLIKTRGQQVTLRCSSQSGHNTVSWYQQALGQGPQFIFQYYREEENGRGNFPPRFSGLQFPNYSSELNVNALELDDSALYLCASSLRLAGSTDTQYFGPGTRLTVL.

The chain joins TRBV18 to TRBJ2-7; 9 bases match TRBD1. V dropped 5 bases and J dropped 6; count of bases not matched to a gene: 5. Germline CDR1 and CDR2: KGHSH and LQKENI. The CDR3 totals 13 residues. DNA of the CDR3: TGTGCCAGCTCATGGGACAGGGAAACCGAGCAGTACGTC. Its translation: CASSWDRETEQYV.

The chain recombines TRBV18 with TRBJ2-3, with TRBD2 matching over 12 bases. The V and J ends lost 3 bases and 3 bases, in that order; junction bases with no gene match: 1. Germline V gene lookup returns CDR1 KGHSH and CDR2 LQKENI. This CDR3 has 15 residues. The CDR3 region has the DNA TGTGCCAGCTCACCCGGACTAGCGGGAACAGATACGCAGTATTTT. This translates into CASSPGLAGTDTQYF.

This chain uses TRBV19 with TRBJ1-4, with a tentative D call TRBD1 (5 bases). Trimming took off 10 bases at V and 8 bases at J, with 23 bases between the two ends. Germline V gene lookup returns CDR1 LNHDA and CDR2 SQIVND (reference sequence). CDR3 length: 15 residues. The CDR3 DNA follows: TGTGCCACCCAAGTCCAGGGACTGACTGCAGAAAAACTGTTTTTT. Encoded protein: CATQVQGLTAEKLFF.